Sequencing of this TCR beta chain was carried out in a study of cytomegalovirus exposure and HLA in healthy donors. Per germline, CDR1 SGHRS and CDR2 YFSETQ. V was trimmed by 2 bases and J by 6 bases, leaving 9 bases between them. This CDR3 spans 14 amino acids. The study ran its PCR with 60 Vbeta and 13 Jbeta primers. Using immunoSEQ multiplex PCR, the repertoire was profiled, and TCRdb retains in-frame clones only, with some absent. Of 100,000 to 150,000 clones in the sample, roughly 70% were seen once. This TCR derives from a man aged 35-49 years in good health and CMV-seropositive. The sequencing input was PBMCs. The V call is TRBV5-1, the J call TRBJ1-6; D is undetermined. The CDR3 here is CASSFLDSNSPLHF. CDR3 coding DNA: TGCGCCAGCAGCTTTCTGGACTCTAATTCACCCCTCCACTTT.